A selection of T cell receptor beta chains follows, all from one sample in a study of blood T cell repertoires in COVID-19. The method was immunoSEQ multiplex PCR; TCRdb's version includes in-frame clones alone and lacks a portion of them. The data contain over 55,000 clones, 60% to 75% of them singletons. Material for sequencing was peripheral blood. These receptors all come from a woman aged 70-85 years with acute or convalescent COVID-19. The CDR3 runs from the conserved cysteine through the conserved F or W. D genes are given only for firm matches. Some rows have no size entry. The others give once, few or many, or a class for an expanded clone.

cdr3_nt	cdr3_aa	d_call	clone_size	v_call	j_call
TGCGCCAGCAGCTTGGGCGGGGGGGCCAAATACGAGCAGTACTTC	CASSLGGGAKYEQYF	TRBD2	.	TRBV5-1	TRBJ2-7
TGTGCCAGCAGCCCCGGCGGGGGATACGAGGAGCTGTTTTTT	CASSPGGGYEELFF	TRBD2	.	TRBV27	TRBJ2-2
TGTGCCAGTAGTATCTGGGAGGATACGCAGTATTTT	CASSIWEDTQYF	.	.	TRBV19	TRBJ2-3
TGCGCCAGCAGCATCGGGACAGGGGGCCCAAATCAGCCCCAGCATTTT	CASSIGTGGPNQPQHF	TRBD1	.	TRBV5-1	TRBJ1-5
TGTGCCACCAGCAGAGGAACCGCAGGGTGGAATAACTATGGCTACACCTTC	CATSRGTAGWNNYGYTF	.	.	TRBV15	TRBJ1-2
TGTGCCAGCAGCAAAGTTGGGGCCATAGCTGACGGGGCCAACGTCCTGACTTTC	CASSKVGAIADGANVLTF	.	.	TRBV21-1	TRBJ2-6
TGTGCCAGCAGTGAAGGGGGGTGGTACTCCTACAATGAGCAGTTCTTC	CASSEGGWYSYNEQFF	.	.	TRBV25-1	TRBJ2-1
TGTGCCAGCAGCCAATTCCATCGAGCGGATGCGAACACCGGGGAGCTGTTTTTT	CASSQFHRADANTGELFF	.	once	TRBV7-3	TRBJ2-2
TGTGCCAGCAGTTACCCCGGGGGGGGCTGGGGCACTGAAGCTTTCTTT	CASSYPGGGWGTEAFF	.	.	TRBV6-5	TRBJ1-1
TGTGCCAGCAGCCGGGGGGGGGAGAGCTATGGCTACACCTTC	CASSRGGESYGYTF	.	.	TRBV27	TRBJ1-2
TGTGCCAGCAGCCAAGTGGACAGAAATTACTATGGCTACACCTTC	CASSQVDRNYYGYTF	.	.	TRBV14	TRBJ1-2
TGTGCCAGCAGCAGCGGACAGTGCCTCTATGGCTACACCTTC	CASSSGQCLYGYTF	.	.	TRBV21-1	TRBJ1-2
TGTGCCACCTGGGAGGTTGCTGCTGGAAACACCATATATTTT	CATWEVAAGNTIYF	.	.	TRBV7-8	TRBJ1-3
TGTGCCACCAGTGATCCTGGACAGAGGAGTGGCTACACCTTC	CATSDPGQRSGYTF	.	.	TRBV24-1	TRBJ1-2
TGTGCCAGCAGTTCCGGGACAGACCCGTACTATGGCTACACCTTC	CASSSGTDPYYGYTF	TRBD1	once	TRBV28	TRBJ1-2
TGTGCCAGCAGCGGGACAGGGGGTCGTGAGCAGTTCTTC	CASSGTGGREQFF	TRBD1	.	TRBV11-3	TRBJ2-1
TGTGCCAGCAGCCAACCTCGAGGACAGGGGGTCAATGAGCAGTTCTTC	CASSQPRGQGVNEQFF	TRBD1	.	TRBV14	TRBJ2-1
TGCGCCAGCAGCTCGGGGACAGATCCTAGAGAGCAGTACTTC	CASSSGTDPREQYF	TRBD1	few	TRBV5-1	TRBJ2-7
TGTGCCAGCAGCTTAGGAGACAGCAAACAAGAGACCCAGTACTTC	CASSLGDSKQETQYF	.	.	TRBV7-9	TRBJ2-5
TGTGCCAGCAGCCCCGGGGGGCAAGAGACCCAGTACTTC	CASSPGGQETQYF	TRBD2	.	TRBV7-3	TRBJ2-5
TGTGCCACCAGTGACCACACCGGGACAGGCCTCAGCACAGATACGCAGTATTTT	CATSDHTGTGLSTDTQYF	TRBD1	.	TRBV24-1	TRBJ2-3
TGTGCCAGCAGCCGCAACAGGGGGGGGAGGAACACTGAAGCTTTCTTT	CASSRNRGGRNTEAFF	TRBD1	.	TRBV3-1/TRBV3-2	TRBJ1-1
TGCGCCAGCAGCTCGGGACTAGCGGAGCCCCAAGAGACCCAGTACTTC	CASSSGLAEPQETQYF	TRBD2	.	TRBV5-1	TRBJ2-5
TGTGCCAGCACGAACACCCGGGAAAGGCGAACTGAAGCTTTCTTT	CASTNTRERRTEAFF	.	.	TRBV16	TRBJ1-1
TGCGCCAGCGCTCCCGGAGGAGGAGATACGCAGTATTTT	CASAPGGGDTQYF	.	.	TRBV5-1	TRBJ2-3
TGCGCCAGCAGCCAGACACCGGCGTTGAACACTGAAGCTTTCTTT	CASSQTPALNTEAFF	.	.	TRBV4-1	TRBJ1-1
TGCAGTGCTAGTCCGATGGCGGGGGGACTCCAAGAGACCCAGTACTTC	CSASPMAGGLQETQYF	TRBD2	.	TRBV20-1	TRBJ2-5
TGTGCCAGCAGCCTCTCACAGGGGAGAGGTGAAGCTTTCTTT	CASSLSQGRGEAFF	TRBD1	few	TRBV3-1/TRBV3-2	TRBJ1-1
TGCGCCAGCAGCTCACAGGGGATGGGTGGCTACACCTTC	CASSSQGMGGYTF	TRBD1	.	TRBV5-1	TRBJ1-2
TGTGCCATCAGAAGAGGGGACATCTCTGGAAACACCATATATTTT	CAIRRGDISGNTIYF	.	.	TRBV10-3	TRBJ1-3
TGTGCCAGCAGCTTAACGTGGCTAGCGGGCCCACCCTCTCCGTACGAGCAGTACTTC	CASSLTWLAGPPSPYEQYF	TRBD2	few	TRBV7-3	TRBJ2-7
TGTGCCAGCAGCCTCAAGGGTGGGGCGGATGTCGACGAGCAGTACTTC	CASSLKGGADVDEQYF	.	.	TRBV4-2	TRBJ2-7
TGCGCCAGCAGCTCTGCTGGGACAGAGAATGAGCAGTTCTTC	CASSSAGTENEQFF	TRBD1	.	TRBV5-1	TRBJ2-1
TGTGCCAGCTCACCGCCGACAGGGCCGGGGGCCAACGTCCTGACTTTC	CASSPPTGPGANVLTF	TRBD1	.	TRBV18	TRBJ2-6
TGTGCCAGCAACAGACAGGGGCTCACAGATACGCAGTATTTT	CASNRQGLTDTQYF	TRBD1	.	TRBV2	TRBJ2-3
TGTGCCATCAGTGAGTCCGGACAGTACCAAGCCGAGCAGTACTTC	CAISESGQYQAEQYF	.	.	TRBV10-3	TRBJ2-7
TGTGCCAGCAGTTTAAGAGACACCTCCTACGAGCAGTACTTC	CASSLRDTSYEQYF	.	.	TRBV27	TRBJ2-7